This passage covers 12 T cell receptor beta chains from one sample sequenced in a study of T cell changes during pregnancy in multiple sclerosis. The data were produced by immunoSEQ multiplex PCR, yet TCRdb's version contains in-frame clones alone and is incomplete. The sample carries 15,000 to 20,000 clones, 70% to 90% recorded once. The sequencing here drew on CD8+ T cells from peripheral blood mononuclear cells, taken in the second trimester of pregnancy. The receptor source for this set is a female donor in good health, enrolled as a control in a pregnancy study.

CDR3 coding DNA: TGTGCCAGTAGCTATTCCCGGGACAGCTTTTACGAGCAGTACTTC. It is translated as CASSYSRDSFYEQYF. The genes are TRBV19 and TRBJ2-7; 7 bases agree with TRBD1. The V segment lost 6 bases and the J segment 4 bases; nucleotides outside the gene matches: 12. In germline, CDR1 is LNHDA, CDR2 SQIVND (reference sequence). This CDR3 spans 15 amino acids.

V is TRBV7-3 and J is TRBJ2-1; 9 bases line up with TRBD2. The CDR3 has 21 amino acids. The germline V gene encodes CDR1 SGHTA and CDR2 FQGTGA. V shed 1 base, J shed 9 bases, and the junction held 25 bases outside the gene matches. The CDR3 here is CASSLRPGSKVKRGDPGEQFF. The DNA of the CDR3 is TGTGCCAGCAGCTTAAGGCCCGGTTCCAAGGTTAAGCGGGGGGACCCGGGTGAGCAGTTCTTC.

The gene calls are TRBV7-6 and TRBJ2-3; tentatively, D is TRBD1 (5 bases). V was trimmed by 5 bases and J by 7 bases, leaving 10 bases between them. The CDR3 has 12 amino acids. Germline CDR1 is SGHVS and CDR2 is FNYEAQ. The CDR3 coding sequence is TGTGCCAGCAGCGACAGCCCAAATACGCAGTATTTT. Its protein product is CASSDSPNTQYF.

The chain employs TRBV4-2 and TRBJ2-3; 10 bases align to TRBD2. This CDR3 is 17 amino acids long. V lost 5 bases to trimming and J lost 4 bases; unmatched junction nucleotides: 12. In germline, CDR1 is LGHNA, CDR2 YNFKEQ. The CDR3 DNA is TGTGCCAGCAGCTTCACGGGGCTAGCGGGAGTCCCAGATACGCAGTATTTT. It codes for CASSFTGLAGVPDTQYF.

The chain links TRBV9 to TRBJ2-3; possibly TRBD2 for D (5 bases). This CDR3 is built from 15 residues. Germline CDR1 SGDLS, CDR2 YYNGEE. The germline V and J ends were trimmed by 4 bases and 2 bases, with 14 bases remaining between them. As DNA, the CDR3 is TGTGCCAGCAGCCCATCAGCGGCCTTCACAGATACGCAGTATTTT. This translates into CASSPSAAFTDTQYF.

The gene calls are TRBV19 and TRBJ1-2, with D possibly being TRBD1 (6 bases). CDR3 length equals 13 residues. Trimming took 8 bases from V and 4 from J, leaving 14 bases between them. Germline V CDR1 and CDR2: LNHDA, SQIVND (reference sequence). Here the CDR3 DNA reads TGTGCCAGTTTCTCAGGGGAATTCTATGGCTACACCTTC. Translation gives CASFSGEFYGYTF.

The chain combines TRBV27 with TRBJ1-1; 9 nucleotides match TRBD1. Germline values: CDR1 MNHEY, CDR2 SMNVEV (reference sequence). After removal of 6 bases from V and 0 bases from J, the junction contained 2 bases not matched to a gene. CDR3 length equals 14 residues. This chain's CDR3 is CASRDRGLNTEAFF. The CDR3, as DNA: TGTGCCAGCAGGGACAGGGGACTGAACACTGAAGCTTTCTTT.

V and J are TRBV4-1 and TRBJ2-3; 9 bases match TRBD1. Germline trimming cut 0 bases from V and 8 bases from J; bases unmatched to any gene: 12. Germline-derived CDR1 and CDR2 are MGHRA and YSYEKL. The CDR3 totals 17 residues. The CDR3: CASSQDLPGQGASTQYF. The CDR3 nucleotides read TGCGCCAGCAGCCAAGATCTCCCGGGACAGGGCGCTTCTACGCAGTATTTT.

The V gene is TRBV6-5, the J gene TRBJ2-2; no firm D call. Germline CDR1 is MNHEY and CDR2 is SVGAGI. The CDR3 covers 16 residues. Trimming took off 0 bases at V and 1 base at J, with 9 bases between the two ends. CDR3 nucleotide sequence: TGTGCCAGCAGTTACTCTCTCTACCAGAACACCGGGGAGCTGTTTTTT. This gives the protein CASSYSLYQNTGELFF.

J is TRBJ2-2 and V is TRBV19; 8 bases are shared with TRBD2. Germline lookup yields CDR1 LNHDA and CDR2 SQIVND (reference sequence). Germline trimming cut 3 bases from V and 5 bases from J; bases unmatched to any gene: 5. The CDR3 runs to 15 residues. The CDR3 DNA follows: TGTGCCAGTAGTATGGGCGGGGGGAGAACCGGGGAGCTGTTTTTT. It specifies CASSMGGGRTGELFF.

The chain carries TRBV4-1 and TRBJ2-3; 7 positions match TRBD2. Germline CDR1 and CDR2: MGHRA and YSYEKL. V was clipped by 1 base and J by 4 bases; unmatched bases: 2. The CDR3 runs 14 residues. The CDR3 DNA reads TGCGCCAGCAGCCAAGCGGGGGGAGCAGATACGCAGTATTTT. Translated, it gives CASSQAGGADTQYF.

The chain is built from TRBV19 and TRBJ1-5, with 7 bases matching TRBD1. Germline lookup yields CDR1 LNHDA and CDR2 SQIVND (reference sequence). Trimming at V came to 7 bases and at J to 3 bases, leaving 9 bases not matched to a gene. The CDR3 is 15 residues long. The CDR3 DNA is TGTGCCAGTACTTTAGGACAGGCGCTCAATCAGCCCCAGCATTTT. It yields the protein CASTLGQALNQPQHF.